The sequence of this TCR beta chain was determined in a study of graft-versus-host responses after intestinal transplantation. As for the study in general: Recipients had transplants, and these were multivisceral, liver-intestinal, or isolated intestinal. Anti-thymocyte globulin induction, then tacrolimus and steroids for approximately 3 years, went to all recipients. Whole-study findings and limits: In recipient marrow, GvH clones were found, and some appeared first in ileum or blood.

The assay was immunoSEQ multiplex PCR, and TCRdb's table has in-frame clones only and misses some. The sample records some 140,000 clones, roughly 91% being singletons. Germline CDR1 reads SGHTA; CDR2 reads FQGNSA. After removal of 7 bases from V and 1 base from J, the junction contained 14 bases not matched to a gene. This CDR3 is built from 19 residues. Remarks on this clone: Its target is unknown.

The J gene is TRBJ2-7, the V gene TRBV7-2; the match to TRBD2 covers 15 bases. This sample comprised unstimulated CD4+ T cells sorted from spleen or lymph node cells, obtained before intestinal transplant. The sequence was collected from a human donor who received an intestinal transplant. As DNA, the CDR3 is TGTGCCAGCACATACTTCGGGACTAGCGGGAGGCCAAGATCCTACGAGCAGTACTTC. This sequence encodes CASTYFGTSGRPRSYEQYF. Full variable domain (missing parts from reference TRBV7-2 and TRBJ2-7): GAGVSQSPSNKVTEKGKDVELRCDPISGHTALYWYRQSLGQGLEFLIYFQGNSAPDKSGLPSDRFSAERTGGSVSTLTIQRTQQEDSAVYLCASTYFGTSGRPRSYEQYFGPGTRLTVT.